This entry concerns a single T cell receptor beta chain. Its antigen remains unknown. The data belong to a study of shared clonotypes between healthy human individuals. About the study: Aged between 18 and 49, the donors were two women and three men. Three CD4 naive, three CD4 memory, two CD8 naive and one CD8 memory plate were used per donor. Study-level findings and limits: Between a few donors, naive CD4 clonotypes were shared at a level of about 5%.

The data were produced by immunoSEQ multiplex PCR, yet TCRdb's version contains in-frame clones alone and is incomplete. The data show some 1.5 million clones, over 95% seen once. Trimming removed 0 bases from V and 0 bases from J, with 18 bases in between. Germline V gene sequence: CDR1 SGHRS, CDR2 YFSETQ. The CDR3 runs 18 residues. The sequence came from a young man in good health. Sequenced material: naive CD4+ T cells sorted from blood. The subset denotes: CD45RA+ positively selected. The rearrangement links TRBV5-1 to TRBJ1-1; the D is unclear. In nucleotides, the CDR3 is TGCGCCAGCAGCTTGGGGTCAAACAGAGGACCCATGAACACTGAAGCTTTCTTT. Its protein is CASSLGSNRGPMNTEAFF.